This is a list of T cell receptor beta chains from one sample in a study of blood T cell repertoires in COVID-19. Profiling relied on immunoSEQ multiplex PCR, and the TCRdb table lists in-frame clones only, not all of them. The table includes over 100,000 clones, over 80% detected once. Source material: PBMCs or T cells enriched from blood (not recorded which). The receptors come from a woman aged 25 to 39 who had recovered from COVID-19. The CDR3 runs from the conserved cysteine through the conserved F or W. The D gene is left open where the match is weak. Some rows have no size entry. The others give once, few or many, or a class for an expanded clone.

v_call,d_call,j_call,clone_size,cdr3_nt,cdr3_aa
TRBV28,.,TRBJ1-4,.,TGTGCCAGCAGTTTGGGTGGGCGGGCCCAAAGGGAAAAACTGTTTTTT,CASSLGGRAQREKLFF
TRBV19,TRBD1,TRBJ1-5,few,TGTGCCAGTAGTAGACAGGGCCAGGGCAATCAGCCCCAGCATTTT,CASSRQGQGNQPQHF
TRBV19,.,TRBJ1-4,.,TGTGCCAGCAACCTTCTCGGGGGTGGAAATGAAAAACTGTTTTTT,CASNLLGGGNEKLFF
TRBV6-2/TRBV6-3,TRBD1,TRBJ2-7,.,TGTGCCAGCAGCCCAGGAAACAGGGGCTACGAGCAGTACTTC,CASSPGNRGYEQYF
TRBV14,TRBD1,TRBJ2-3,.,TGTGCCAGCAGTACGGCCCGGGACAGGGGGCAAAGCGCAGATACGCAGTATTTT,CASSTARDRGQSADTQYF
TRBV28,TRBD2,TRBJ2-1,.,TGTGCCAGCAGTTTCGAGGTAGCGGGAGTCAATGAGCAGTTCTTC,CASSFEVAGVNEQFF
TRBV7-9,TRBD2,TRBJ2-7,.,TGTGCCAGCAGCTTAGGGCTAGCGGGCGAGCAGTACTTC,CASSLGLAGEQYF
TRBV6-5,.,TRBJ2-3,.,TGTGCCAGCAGTTTCCAGCGTCCCCCGGGGACAGATACGCAGTATTTT,CASSFQRPPGTDTQYF
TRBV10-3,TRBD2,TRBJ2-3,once,TGTGCCATCAGTTCCCTAGCGGGAGGAGGAACAGATACGCAGTATTTT,CAISSLAGGGTDTQYF
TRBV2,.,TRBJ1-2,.,TGTGCCAGCAGTGAAGCCGAGGGTCCAGACACTAACTATGGCTACACCTTC,CASSEAEGPDTNYGYTF
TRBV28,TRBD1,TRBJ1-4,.,TGTGCCAGCAGGGAGACAGGGCGTAATGAAAAACTGTTTTTT,CASRETGRNEKLFF
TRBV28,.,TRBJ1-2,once,TGTGCCAGCAGCAGGAACTATGGCTACACCTTC,CASSRNYGYTF
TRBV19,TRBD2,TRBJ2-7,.,TGTGCCAGTAGCACCGGACTAGCGGGAGCTGTAGCCTACGAGCAGTACTTC,CASSTGLAGAVAYEQYF
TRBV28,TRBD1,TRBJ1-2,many,TGTGCCAGCAGTTTCCGACAGGGGGGGATCTATGGCTACACCTTC,CASSFRQGGIYGYTF
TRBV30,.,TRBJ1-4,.,TGTGCCTGGAGTGTTCCGGGGATGGAAAAACTGTTTTTT,CAWSVPGMEKLFF
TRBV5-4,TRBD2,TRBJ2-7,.,TGTGCCAGCAGCCGGACTAGCGGGGCCTACGAGCAGTACTTC,CASSRTSGAYEQYF
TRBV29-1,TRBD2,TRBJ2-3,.,TGCAGCGTTCCGAGCGGGAGATCGGATACGCAGTATTTT,CSVPSGRSDTQYF
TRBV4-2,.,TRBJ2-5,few,TGTGCCAGCAGCCAAGATGAGATGTGGGAGACCCAGTACTTC,CASSQDEMWETQYF
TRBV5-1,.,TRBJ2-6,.,TGCGCCAGCAGCCTCAGACAGAGGGCCAACGTCCTGACTTTC,CASSLRQRANVLTF
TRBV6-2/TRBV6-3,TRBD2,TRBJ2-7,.,TGTGCCAGCAGTTACTCGATACCCGGGACTAGCGGGAGAGTAGAGTACGAGCAGTACTTC,CASSYSIPGTSGRVEYEQYF
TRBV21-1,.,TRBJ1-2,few,TGTGCCAGCAGCAAGGCAGGGGGCTCCCTCTATGGCTACACCTTC,CASSKAGGSLYGYTF
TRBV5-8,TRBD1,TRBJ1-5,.,TGTGCCAGCAGCTTGGTTGGGACAGGGGTTCAGCCCCAGCATTTT,CASSLVGTGVQPQHF
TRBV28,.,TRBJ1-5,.,TGTGCCAGCAGCCCCTCCGATGGGGCAAATCAGCCCCAGCATTTT,CASSPSDGANQPQHF
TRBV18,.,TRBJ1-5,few,TGTGCCAGCTCACCACTTCAGGGAAGCAATCAGCCCCAGCATTTT,CASSPLQGSNQPQHF
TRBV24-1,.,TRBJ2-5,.,TGTGCCACCAGTGACGCACTAGCCTTGGGAGAGACCCAGTACTTC,CATSDALALGETQYF
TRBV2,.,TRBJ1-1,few,TGTGCCAGCAGAGCCTACAGGAACACTGAAGCTTTCTTT,CASRAYRNTEAFF
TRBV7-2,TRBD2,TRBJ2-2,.,TGTGCCAGCAGCGCCGGACTAGCGGGACTCACCGGGGAGCTGTTTTTT,CASSAGLAGLTGELFF
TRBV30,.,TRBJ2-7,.,TGTGCCTGGAGCCCGGGGACTTCCTACGAGCAGTACTTC,CAWSPGTSYEQYF
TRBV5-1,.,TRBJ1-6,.,TGCGCCAGCAGCTTGGCCGACAGGCCCAATTCACCCCTCCACTTT,CASSLADRPNSPLHF
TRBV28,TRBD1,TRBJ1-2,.,TGTGCCAGCAGTTTAACCAGGGGGCGAGGCTACACCTTC,CASSLTRGRGYTF
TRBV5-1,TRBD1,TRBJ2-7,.,TGCGCCAGCAGCTCCGACAGGGGCTACGAGCAGTACTTC,CASSSDRGYEQYF
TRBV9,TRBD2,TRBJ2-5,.,TGTGCCAGCAGCGTAGGGCTAGCGGGAAGGAGGGGCCAAGAGACCCAGTACTTC,CASSVGLAGRRGQETQYF
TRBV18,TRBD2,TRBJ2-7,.,TGTGCCAGCTCACCACCGAGCGGGAGGGTTTCCGAGCAGTACTTC,CASSPPSGRVSEQYF
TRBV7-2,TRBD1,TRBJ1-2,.,TGTGCCAGCAGCTTGCAGGGGGACTATGGCTACACCTTC,CASSLQGDYGYTF
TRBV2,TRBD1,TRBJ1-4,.,TGTGCCAGCAGTCCAAGGACAGGGATTAATGAAAAACTGTTTTTT,CASSPRTGINEKLFF
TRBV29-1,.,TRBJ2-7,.,TGCAGCGTAGAGGACAGTACCTACGAGCAGTACTTC,CSVEDSTYEQYF
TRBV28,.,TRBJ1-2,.,TGTGCCAGCAGTTTTCGGGGTTCTGGCTACACCTTC,CASSFRGSGYTF
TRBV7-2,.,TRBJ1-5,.,TGTGCCAGCAGCTTAGGGTGGGTCAGGGCCCAGCCCCAGCATTTT,CASSLGWVRAQPQHF
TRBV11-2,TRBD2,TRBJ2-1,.,TGTGCCAGCAGACTAAAGCGGGAATGGCTTGGGAATGAGCAGTTCTTC,CASRLKREWLGNEQFF
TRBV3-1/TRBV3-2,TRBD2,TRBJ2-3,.,TGTGCCAGCAGCCAAGATGGAACTAGCGGGAGTACAGATACGCAGTATTTT,CASSQDGTSGSTDTQYF
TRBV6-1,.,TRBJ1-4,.,TGTGCCAGCAGTGAAAGGGAGGGAGGGGGTGAAAAACTGTTTTTT,CASSEREGGGEKLFF
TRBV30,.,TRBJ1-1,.,TGTGCCTGGAGGCCCCCTCTGGGTTCAGGGACTTCGACTGAAGCTTTCTTT,CAWRPPLGSGTSTEAFF
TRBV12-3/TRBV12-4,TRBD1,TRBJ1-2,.,TGTGCCAGCAGTAACAGGGGTTCCTATGGCTACACCTTC,CASSNRGSYGYTF
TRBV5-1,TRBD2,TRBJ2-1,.,TGCGCCAGCAGCAGCGGGACTAGCGGCATGGGCTGGGGTAATGAGCAGTTCTTC,CASSSGTSGMGWGNEQFF
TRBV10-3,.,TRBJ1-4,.,TGTGCCATCAGCCGGACACCAGATGAAAAACTGTTTTTT,CAISRTPDEKLFF
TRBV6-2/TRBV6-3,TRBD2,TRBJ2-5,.,TGTGCCAGCAGTTGCCCACTAGCGGGAGGGCCTTGTGAGACCCAGTACTTC,CASSCPLAGGPCETQYF
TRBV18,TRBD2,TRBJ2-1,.,TGTGCCAGCTCACCATCGGGACTAGCGGGATCGGGCTCCTACAATGAGCAGTTCTTC,CASSPSGLAGSGSYNEQFF
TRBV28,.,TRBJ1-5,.,TGTGCCAGCAGTTCACAGCCGATCGGTCAGCCCCAGCATTTT,CASSSQPIGQPQHF
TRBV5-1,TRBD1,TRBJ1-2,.,TGCGCCAGCAGCTTCCGGGACAGTAACTATGGCTACACCTTC,CASSFRDSNYGYTF